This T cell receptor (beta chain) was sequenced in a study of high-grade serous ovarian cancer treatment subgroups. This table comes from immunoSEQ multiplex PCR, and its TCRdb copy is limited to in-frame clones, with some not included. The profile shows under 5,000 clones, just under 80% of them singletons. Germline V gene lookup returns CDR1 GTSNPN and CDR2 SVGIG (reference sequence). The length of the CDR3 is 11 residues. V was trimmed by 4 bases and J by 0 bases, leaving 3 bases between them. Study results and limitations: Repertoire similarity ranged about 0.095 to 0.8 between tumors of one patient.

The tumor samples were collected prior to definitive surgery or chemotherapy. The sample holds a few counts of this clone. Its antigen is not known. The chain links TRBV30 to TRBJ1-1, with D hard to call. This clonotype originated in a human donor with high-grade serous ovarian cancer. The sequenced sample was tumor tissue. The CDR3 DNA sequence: TGTGCCTGGAAAATGAACACTGAAGCTTTCTTT. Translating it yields CAWKMNTEAFF.